What follows are 27 T cell receptor beta chains derived from one specimen sequenced in a study of vaccination effects on CD4 cells after COVID-19. The authors isolated CD4+ T cells after nine to eleven days of culture. For these TCRs, the target antigens are not known. The method was immunoSEQ multiplex PCR; TCRdb's version includes in-frame clones alone and lacks a portion of them. The sample yields about 30,000 clones, 60% to 80% seen once. The source was CD4+ T cells from PBMCs cultured without peptide, collected before COVID-19 vaccination. The receptors derive from a human donor who received a COVID-19 vaccine.

The chain links TRBV6-5 to TRBJ2-4; D is perhaps TRBD2 (6 bases). Trimming removed 2 bases at V and 12 bases at J, with 14 bases between. The germline gives CDR1 MNHEY, CDR2 SVGAGI. The CDR3 covers 13 residues. CDR3 loop: CASSYRGTTPQYF. CDR3 in DNA: TGTGCCAGCAGTTACCGGGGGACCACGCCTCAGTACTTC.

The rearrangement joins TRBV3-1 (or the pseudogene TRBV3-2) to TRBJ2-1, with D possibly being TRBD2 (5 bases). Trimming removed 1 base from V and 3 bases from J, with 13 bases in between. Germline loops: CDR1 LGHDT, CDR2 YNNKEL (reference sequence). The CDR3 loop spans 16 amino acids. DNA of the CDR3: TGTGCCAGCAGCCAAGGTCAGCGGCTATTCTACAATGAGCAGTTCTTC. This codes for CASSQGQRLFYNEQFF.

The CDR3 sequence: CASSQGEGLNQPQHF. DNA for the CDR3: TGCGCCAGCAGCCAGGGGGAGGGACTCAATCAGCCCCAGCATTTT. The gene calls are TRBV4-1 and TRBJ1-5; TRBD1 might be the D (5 bases). The CDR3 consists of 15 residues. The V end lost 3 bases, the J end lost 3 bases, and 12 bases lay between the germline ends. The germline CDR1 and CDR2 sequences are MGHRA and YSYEKL.

In this sample, this clone turned up once. This chain links TRBV18 with TRBJ2-7; the D gene could be TRBD1 or TRBD2 (5 bases each). Germline loops: CDR1 KGHSH, CDR2 LQKENI. The V gene lost 9 bases and the J gene lost 5 bases, with 26 bases spanning the gap. This CDR3 is built from 16 residues. CDR3 sequence: CASSTISRGQIDEQYF. The CDR3 nucleotides read TGTGCCAGTTCAACTATATCGAGGGGTCAAATAGACGAGCAGTACTTC.

V is TRBV6-5 and J is TRBJ2-6; D is perhaps TRBD2 (5 bases). Trimming pared 2 bases from V and 1 base from J, leaving 6 bases between. CDR1 and CDR2 (germline): MNHEY, SVGAGI. This CDR3 has 15 residues. The CDR3 loop is CASSYAGSGANVLTF. The DNA for the CDR3 is TGTGCCAGCAGTTACGCGGGTTCTGGGGCCAACGTCCTGACTTTC.

The chain has TRBV7-8 and TRBJ1-6; D is undetermined. The CDR3 runs to 18 residues. Germline loops: CDR1 SGHVS, CDR2 FQNEAQ. V was cut by 1 base and J by 0 bases, with 13 bases left in between. The CDR3 DNA sequence: TGTGCCAGCAGCTTAGACCTAAGGTCTAGCTCCTATAATTCACCCCTCCACTTT. It translates to CASSLDLRSSSYNSPLHF. The full variable domain, rest sourced from reference TRBV7-8 and TRBJ1-6, is GAGVSQSPRYKVAKRGQDVALRCDPISGHVSLFWYQQALGQGPEFLTYFQNEAQLDKSGLPSDRFFAERPEGSVSTLKIQRTQQEDSAVYLCASSLDLRSSSYNSPLHFGNGTRLTVT.

The chain uses TRBV6-5 and TRBJ2-1; no reliable D call. Germline V gene lookup returns CDR1 MNHEY and CDR2 SVGAGI. The germline V and J ends were trimmed by 2 bases and 12 bases, with 17 bases remaining between them. The CDR3 contains 14 residues. The CDR3 coding sequence is TGTGCCAGCAGTTACCGAAATAACCAGCTTGGGCAGTTCTTC. Protein sequence: CASSYRNNQLGQFF.

The chain is built from TRBV18 and TRBJ2-7; 9 bases map to TRBD1. The germline V gene has CDR1 KGHSH and CDR2 LQKENI. The J segment lost 4 bases and the V segment lost 1 base, leaving 8 bases of the junction unmatched. This CDR3 is built from 16 residues. CDR3: CASSPLPLGQGYEQYF. CDR3 sequence (DNA): TGTGCCAGCTCACCACTCCCCCTGGGACAGGGTTACGAGCAGTACTTC.

The V call is TRBV5-4, the J call TRBJ1-2; D gene ambiguous. Germline CDR1 is SGHNT and CDR2 is YYREEE (reference sequence). The CDR3 is 13 amino acids. The V end lost 0 bases, the J end lost 5 bases, and 8 bases lay between the germline ends. CDR3 coding DNA: TGTGCCAGCAGCTTGGGGGAAGCTTATGGCTACACCTTC. This codes for CASSLGEAYGYTF.

Only a few counts were recorded for this clone. V usage is TRBV19 and J usage is TRBJ2-7; tentative D call: TRBD1 (5 bases). There are 11 residues in the CDR3. Germline loops: CDR1 LNHDA, CDR2 SQIVND (reference sequence). Trimming removed 4 bases at V and 7 bases at J, with 8 bases between. This CDR3 is CASSTNREQYF. The DNA of the CDR3 is TGTGCCAGTAGTACTAACAGGGAGCAGTACTTC. The whole variable domain, filled in from reference TRBV19 and TRBJ2-7, reads DGGITQSPKYLFRKEGQNVTLSCEQNLNHDAMYWYRQDPGQGLRLIYYSQIVNDFQKGDIAEGYSVSREKKESFPLTVTSAQKNPTAFYLCASSTNREQYFGPGTRLTVT.

This clone has just a few counts. The V gene is TRBV5-6, the J gene TRBJ1-3, with no clear D. Germline CDR1 SGHDT, CDR2 YYEEEE. Deletions cut 4 bases from V and 0 bases from J, with 14 bases between. The CDR3 loop spans 16 amino acids. The CDR3 loop is CASSPTIGHSGNTIYF. The CDR3 DNA is TGTGCCAGCAGCCCGACTATTGGGCACTCTGGAAACACCATATATTTT.

The V call is TRBV5-6, the J call TRBJ2-5; the D is unclear. Germline V gene lookup returns CDR1 SGHDT and CDR2 YYEEEE. This CDR3 comprises 14 residues. The V and J ends lost 1 base and 2 bases respectively, with 9 bases between them. CDR3 in amino acids: CASSLRTAQETQYF. The CDR3 nucleotides read TGTGCCAGCAGCTTGAGGACGGCTCAAGAGACCCAGTACTTC.

V usage is TRBV19 and J usage is TRBJ2-3, with 8 nucleotides matching TRBD1. With V trimmed by 7 bases and J by 1 base, 4 bases remained unmatched. The CDR3 extends over 14 amino acids. Germline CDR1 is LNHDA and CDR2 is SQIVND (reference sequence). The CDR3: CASNPTGGTDTQYF. For the CDR3, the DNA is TGTGCCAGTAACCCGACAGGGGGCACAGATACGCAGTATTTT.

This chain links TRBV7-6 with TRBJ1-5; D remains unclear. The CDR3 totals 13 residues. Trimming took off 4 bases at V and 4 bases at J, with 8 bases between the two ends. Germline CDR1 is SGHVS and CDR2 is FNYEAQ. CDR3 amino acids: CASSSMGNQPQHF. In DNA, the CDR3 is TGTGCCAGCAGCTCCATGGGGAATCAGCCCCAGCATTTT.

The rearrangement uses TRBV10-3 and TRBJ1-6; tentative D call: TRBD1 (6 bases). This CDR3 region has 16 residues. Germline CDR1 and CDR2: ENHRY and SYGVKD. V was shortened by 2 bases and J by 7 bases, with 15 bases between the two germline ends. For the CDR3, the DNA is TGTGCCATCAGTGAGGGGACATCGAGGTTCAATTCACCCCTCCACTTT. Residues: CAISEGTSRFNSPLHF.

V and J are TRBV6-6 and TRBJ1-1; D gene ambiguous. This CDR3 is 14 amino acids long. Germline CDR1 and CDR2: MNHNY and SVGAGI (reference sequence). Trimming removed 0 bases at V and 4 bases at J, with 9 bases between. CDR3 DNA sequence: TGTGCCAGCAGTTACTCGACTGCGAGCACTGAAGCTTTCTTT. The encoded protein is CASSYSTASTEAFF.

V and J are TRBV6-1 and TRBJ1-3, with 8 positions matching TRBD1. The trim removed 0 bases at V and 9 bases at J, leaving 7 bases unmatched. The germline V gene encodes CDR1 MNHNS and CDR2 SASEGT. CDR3 size: 15 residues. As DNA, the CDR3 is TGTGCCAGCAGTGAAGCGACAGGGGCCCTGGGCACCATATATTTT. As protein: CASSEATGALGTIYF.

The rearrangement joins TRBV11-3 to TRBJ2-1; 9 bases agree with TRBD1. This CDR3 has 15 residues. Trimming cost V 4 bases and J 6 bases; bases outside gene matches: 7. In germline, CDR1 is SGHNT, CDR2 YENEEA. The CDR3, as DNA: TGTGCCAGCAGCTCGGGGGACAGGGCGGGCAATGAGCAGTTCTTC. It codes for CASSSGDRAGNEQFF.

The V call is TRBV14, the J call TRBJ2-3; TRBD1 might be the D (6 bases). This CDR3 contains 14 residues. Per germline, CDR1 SGHDN and CDR2 FVKESK. The ends were cut back, 4 bases at V and 1 base at J, with 9 bases in the middle. CDR3 in amino acids: CASSRQERTDTQYF. Written as DNA, the CDR3 is TGTGCCAGCAGCCGACAGGAACGCACAGATACGCAGTATTTT.

This clone occurred a few times. This sequence joins TRBV5-1 and TRBJ2-1; TRBD2 matches 11 bases. J was trimmed by 0 bases and V by 4 bases; bases with no gene match: 6. The CDR3 has 17 residues. Germline lookup yields CDR1 SGHRS and CDR2 YFSETQ. The CDR3 reads CASSGSSGGSSYNEQFF. The DNA of the CDR3 is TGCGCCAGCAGCGGCTCTAGCGGGGGGAGCTCCTACAATGAGCAGTTCTTC.

The chain has TRBV25-1 and TRBJ2-7; D remains ambiguous. This CDR3 contains 13 residues. The germline V gene has CDR1 MGHDK and CDR2 SYGVNS. The germline V and J ends were trimmed by 1 base and 1 base, with 5 bases remaining between them. CDR3: CASSESVSYEQYF. In DNA, the CDR3 is TGTGCCAGCAGTGAATCCGTGTCCTACGAGCAGTACTTC.

V is TRBV2 and J is TRBJ2-1; no definite D call. Trimming left V 1 base short and J 2 bases short, with 9 bases between. CDR3 length: 15 residues. Looked up from germline, CDR1 is SNHLY and CDR2 is FYNNEI. The CDR3 bases are TGTGCCAGCAGTGAAGAGGGTCTCACCTACAATGAGCAGTTCTTC. It specifies CASSEEGLTYNEQFF.

The chain has TRBV27 and TRBJ2-7; TRBD1 matches 12 bases. CDR1 and CDR2 (germline): MNHEY, SMNVEV (reference sequence). The CDR3 has 13 residues. Trimming removed 6 bases from V and 6 bases from J; junction bases left unmatched: 3. The CDR3 reads CASRPGQGAEQYF. The DNA of the CDR3 is TGTGCCAGCAGGCCGGGACAGGGGGCCGAGCAGTACTTC.

The chain has TRBV6-1 and TRBJ2-2; 10 bases agree with TRBD2. Germline loops: CDR1 MNHNS, CDR2 SASEGT. The junction had 11 bases not matched to a gene; V was cut back by 3 bases and J by 4 bases. This CDR3 has 18 residues. CDR3 sequence: CASSDKRPGLASTGELFF. CDR3 coding DNA: TGTGCCAGCAGTGACAAGCGACCGGGACTAGCGAGCACCGGGGAGCTGTTTTTT.

The J gene is TRBJ1-1, the V gene TRBV20-1, with TRBD1 identical over 7 bases. From germline, CDR1 is DFQATT and CDR2 SNEGSKA (reference sequence). With 3 bases clipped from V and 3 bases from J, the junction kept 13 bases outside the gene matches. The CDR3 runs to 16 residues. CDR3 in DNA: TGCAGTGCTAGTGTAATGGGGACAGAGCCTTACACTGAAGCTTTCTTT. It is translated as CSASVMGTEPYTEAFF.

V is TRBV3-1 (or the pseudogene TRBV3-2) and J is TRBJ1-1; no firm D call. This CDR3 contains 11 residues. The germline gives CDR1 LGHDT, CDR2 YNNKEL (reference sequence). The V and J ends lost 7 bases and 3 bases respectively, with 6 bases between them. CDR3 in DNA: TGTGCCAGCACAGGATACACTGAAGCTTTCTTT. This sequence encodes CASTGYTEAFF.

There are a few counts of this clone. The chain couples TRBV6-1 to TRBJ1-1; weak D call: TRBD1 (6 bases). Trimming removed 9 bases at V and 1 base at J, with 15 bases between. The length of the CDR3 is 14 residues. Germline assignment: CDR1 MNHNS and CDR2 SASEGT. The CDR3 loop is CASRGTYRNTEAFF. CDR3 bases: TGTGCCAGTAGAGGGACATACCGGAACACTGAAGCTTTCTTT.